The sequence of this T cell receptor (beta chain) was determined in a study of blood T cells in healthy people across ages. The germline V and J ends were trimmed by 1 base and 5 bases, with 21 bases remaining between them. Germline V CDR1 and CDR2: MNHEY, SVGEGT. The length of the CDR3 is 17 residues. This clonotype has at least ten counts. Alongside a J-beta primer mix, a sample-barcoded 5' primer served in a second PCR lasting roughly 7 to 11 cycles. Every cDNA molecule carried a tag from a template-switch adaptor bearing 12 random nucleotides. TCRdb re-derived calls from the 5' RACE reads in MiXCR, one entry per CDR3 protein. The table lists roughly 900,000 distinct CDR3 sequences, 29% of them singletons.

The chain employs TRBV6-2 or TRBV6-3 and TRBJ2-7, with D maybe TRBD1 (6 bases). The sample comprised blood. The source is a woman older than 75 in good health. This CDR3 is CASSYYYSGTTLNEQYF. DNA of the CDR3: TGTGCCAGCAGTTACTACTACTCCGGGACAACCTTAAACGAGCAGTACTTC.